One and the same sample provided the 8 T cell receptor beta chains below, sequenced in a study of blood T cell repertoires in COVID-19. TCRdb's table, derived via immunoSEQ multiplex PCR, lists solely in-frame clones and lacks some. In the table there are approximately 260,000 clones, roughly nine tenths of which are singletons. Sequencing was done on a sample of peripheral blood. Receptors were obtained from a man aged 50-60 years with acute or convalescent COVID-19.

The chain carries TRBV19 and TRBJ1-4; tentatively, D is TRBD1 (6 bases). The germline V gene encodes CDR1 LNHDA and CDR2 SQIVND (reference sequence). The CDR3 loop spans 16 amino acids. Trimming took off 3 bases at V and 5 bases at J, with 16 bases between the two ends. The CDR3 DNA sequence: TGTGCCAGTAGTATGAGAGGGCAGGGGCTGAATGAAAAACTGTTTTTT. Translated, it gives CASSMRGQGLNEKLFF. Drawing the rest from reference TRBV19 and TRBJ1-4, the complete variable domain is DGGITQSPKYLFRKEGQNVTLSCEQNLNHDAMYWYRQDPGQGLRLIYYSQIVNDFQKGDIAEGYSVSREKKESFPLTVTSAQKNPTAFYLCASSMRGQGLNEKLFFGSGTQLSVL.

This sequence joins TRBV5-8 and TRBJ2-1; 12 nucleotides align to TRBD2. J lost 5 bases, V lost 3 bases, and 6 bases had no gene match. The germline gives CDR1 SGHTS, CDR2 YDEGEE. The CDR3 has 16 residues. The CDR3 DNA is TGTGCCAGCAGCTGGGTGACTAGCGGGGGCCACAATGAGCAGTTCTTC. It yields the protein CASSWVTSGGHNEQFF.

The J gene is TRBJ1-2, the V gene TRBV24-1, with TRBD1 matching 11 bases. Germline assignment: CDR1 KGHDR and CDR2 SFDVKD. The CDR3 has 15 residues. V dropped 3 bases and J dropped 7; count of bases not matched to a gene: 6. For the CDR3, the DNA is TGTGCCACCAGTGATCTCGGACAGGGGGCAGGTGGCTACACCTTC. Protein sequence: CATSDLGQGAGGYTF.

This chain links TRBV10-3 with TRBJ1-5, with D hard to call. The CDR3 is 14 amino acids. The germline V and J ends were trimmed by 4 bases and 7 bases, with 14 bases remaining between them. Germline values: CDR1 ENHRY, CDR2 SYGVKD. The CDR3 nucleotides read TGTGCCATCAGTGCCTATGGGCAAGGCCAGCCCCAGCATTTT. Protein product: CAISAYGQGQPQHF.

The chain links TRBV7-3 to TRBJ2-3; D is possibly TRBD2 (5 bases). V lost 2 bases and J 5 bases, leaving 11 bases between the germline ends. This CDR3 comprises 14 residues. Germline CDR1 SGHTA, CDR2 FQGTGA. CDR3 nucleotides: TGTGCCAGCAGCTTATCGTCCCGGGGAGATACGCAGTATTTT. Amino acid sequence: CASSLSSRGDTQYF. Looking up the rest from reference TRBV7-3 and TRBJ2-3 gives the full variable domain: GAGVSQTPSNKVTEKGKYVELRCDPISGHTALYWYRQSLGQGPEFLIYFQGTGAADDSGLPNDRFFAVRPEGSVSTLKIQRTERGDSAVYLCASSLSSRGDTQYFGPGTRLTVL.

A few counts support this clone. The gene calls are TRBV29-1 and TRBJ2-1; D unresolved. The germline V gene encodes CDR1 SQVTM and CDR2 ANQGSEA. The CDR3 covers 11 residues. V shed 4 bases and J shed 6 bases, with 7 bases lying between them. The CDR3 spells CSVGSFNEQFF. Written as DNA, the CDR3 is TGCAGCGTTGGCAGTTTCAATGAGCAGTTCTTC.

This chain joins TRBV30 and TRBJ2-2; 10 bases agree with TRBD1. Unmatched junction bases numbered 6, after V lost 0 bases and J lost 5 bases. The germline V gene encodes CDR1 GTSNPN and CDR2 SVGIG (reference sequence). The CDR3 has 16 amino acids. Here the CDR3 DNA reads TGTGCCTGGAGTGTACTAAGGGGACAGGGGACCGGGGAGCTGTTTTTT. It translates to CAWSVLRGQGTGELFF.

This chain joins TRBV7-8 and TRBJ2-3; D might be TRBD2 (6 bases). There are 14 residues in the CDR3. The germline CDR1 and CDR2 sequences are SGHVS and FQNEAQ. The germline V and J ends were trimmed by 3 bases and 4 bases, with 11 bases remaining between them. CDR3 residues: CASSFVLASDTQYF. CDR3 nucleotides: TGTGCCAGCAGCTTTGTCCTAGCGTCAGATACGCAGTATTTT.